Sequencing of this TCR beta chain was carried out in a study of blood T cell repertoires in COVID-19. Overall study: T cells, B-cell-depleted T cells, or PBMCs provided the cDNA or gDNA that served as material.

In its sample, this clone was seen once. The method was immunoSEQ multiplex PCR; TCRdb's version includes in-frame clones alone and lacks a portion of them. The table lists about 50,000 clones, more than 80% of them singletons. This CDR3 has 15 amino acids. V gave up 4 bases and J gave up 9 bases, with 19 bases separating them. Germline V gives CDR1 WNHNN, CDR2 SYGVQD (reference sequence). Sequencing used peripheral blood. This TCR was sampled from a man between 40 and 49 years old with acute or convalescent COVID-19. The chain links TRBV10-1 to TRBJ2-1; D is undetermined. In nucleotides, the CDR3 is TGCGCCAGCAGTGCTTGGAGAGGTTTGGCGTTTGAGCAGTTCTTC. Translation gives CASSAWRGLAFEQFF.